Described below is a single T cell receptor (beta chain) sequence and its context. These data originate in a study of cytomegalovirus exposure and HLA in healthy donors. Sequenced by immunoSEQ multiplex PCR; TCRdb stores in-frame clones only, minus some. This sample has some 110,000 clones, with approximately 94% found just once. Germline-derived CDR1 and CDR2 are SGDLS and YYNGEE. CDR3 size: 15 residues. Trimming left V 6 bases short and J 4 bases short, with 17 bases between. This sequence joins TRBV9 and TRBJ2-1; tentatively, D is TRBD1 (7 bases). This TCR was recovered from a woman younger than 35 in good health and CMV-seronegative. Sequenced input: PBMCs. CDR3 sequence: CASTQGGQPYNEQFF. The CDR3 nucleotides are TGTGCCAGCACCCAGGGGGGACAGCCTTACAATGAGCAGTTCTTC. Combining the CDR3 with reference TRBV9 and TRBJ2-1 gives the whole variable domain DSGVTQTPKHLITATGQRVTLRCSPRSGDLSVYWYQQSLDQGLQFLIQYYNGEERAKGNILERFSAQQFPDLHSELNLSSLELGDSALYFCASTQGGQPYNEQFFGPGTRLTVL.